This T cell receptor (beta chain) came from a study of graft-versus-host responses after intestinal transplantation. In the study overall: Every transplant recipient was induced with anti-thymocyte globulin, then maintained on tacrolimus and steroids for approximately three years.

Sequencing used immunoSEQ multiplex PCR; TCRdb keeps in-frame clones, though not all of them. The data show about 7,000 clones, roughly 31% seen once. This clone was seen only a few times. Regarding the study as a whole: Allograft clonal ratios (graft-versus-host to host-versus-graft) were high in patients who had graft-donor T cell macrochimerism.

Irradiated, violet-dye-labeled stimulator cells, approximately 200,000 in number, were plated with approximately 200,000 CFSE-labeled responder cells. This specimen consisted of alloreactive CD8+ T cells from a mixed lymphocyte reaction culture, obtained before transplantation. Described subset: CFSE-low proliferating T cells sorted from approximately six-day pre-transplant mixed lymphocyte reaction (GvH or HvG direction). This TCR came from a human patient who was an organ donor for intestinal transplantation.

The chain's CDR3 is CASSQGWLRIYNEQFF. Written as DNA, the CDR3 is TGCGCCAGCAGCCAAGGTTGGCTTAGAATCTACAATGAGCAGTTCTTC. The chain carries TRBV4-1 and TRBJ2-1; D remains unclear. The CDR3 spans 16 residues. The V gene's germline CDR1 is MGHRA and CDR2 YSYEKL. The germline V and J ends were trimmed by 1 base and 3 bases, with 13 bases remaining between them.